What follows are 21 T cell receptor beta chains derived from one specimen sequenced in a study of regulatory T cells in long-lasting Graves disease. TCR beta libraries were built with iRepertoire HTBI primers and Arm-PCR of CDR3 regions. TCRdb ran MiXCR on the multiplex PCR reads and lists one entry per CDR3 protein. Of 400,000 to 500,000 distinct CDR3 sequences listed, 22% are singletons. Time point given: persistent/refractory GD, antithyroid drugs over 5 years with positive TRAb. The TCR library was made from RNA extracted from PBMCs. The sequencing used peripheral blood mononuclear cells (PBMCs), collected when the disease was refractory, from a patient treated with antithyroid drugs. These receptors were obtained from a female donor with Graves disease.

This clonotype appeared a few times. The chain recombines TRBV5-4 with TRBJ1-4, with D perhaps TRBD1 (5 bases). The CDR3 contains 14 residues. Trimming removed 4 bases from V and 5 bases from J, with 12 bases in between. Germline CDR1 reads SGHNT; CDR2 reads YYREEE (reference sequence). CDR3 coding DNA: TGTGCCAGCAGCCGCGGGGGTCAAAATGAAAAACTGTTTTTT. Translation: CASSRGGQNEKLFF.

J is TRBJ2-2 and V is TRBV9; D may be TRBD1 (5 bases). The V end lost 0 bases, the J end lost 6 bases, and 9 bases lay between the germline ends. CDR3 length: 14 amino acids. CDR1 is SGDLS and CDR2 is YYNGEE in the germline V gene. The CDR3 loop reads CASSVVGHAGELFF. The CDR3 region has the DNA TGTGCCAGCAGCGTAGTGGGGCACGCCGGGGAGCTGTTTTTT. The whole variable domain, filled in from reference TRBV9 and TRBJ2-2, reads DSGVTQTPKHLITATGQRVTLRCSPRSGDLSVYWYQQSLDQGLQFLIQYYNGEERAKGNILERFSAQQFPDLHSELNLSSLELGDSALYFCASSVVGHAGELFFGEGSRLTVL.

This chain joins TRBV7-2 and TRBJ2-7; 10 positions agree with TRBD2. The CDR3 covers 14 residues. Germline assignment: CDR1 SGHTA and CDR2 FQGNSA. V dropped 7 bases and J dropped 6; count of bases not matched to a gene: 9. This chain's CDR3 is CASTGLAGAGEQYF. CDR3 DNA: TGTGCCAGCACGGGGCTAGCGGGAGCGGGCGAGCAGTACTTC.

The table lists this clonotype with many counts. The chain couples TRBV7-2 to TRBJ1-2; 10 bases map to TRBD1. This CDR3 has 15 residues. Germline-derived CDR1 and CDR2 are SGHTA and FQGNSA. Trimming took 3 bases from V and 4 from J; bases not matched to a gene: 5. The CDR3 reads CASSFATGGFYGYTF. The CDR3 coding sequence is TGTGCCAGCAGCTTTGCGACAGGGGGCTTCTATGGCTACACCTTC. Full variable domain (missing parts from reference TRBV7-2 and TRBJ1-2): GAGVSQSPSNKVTEKGKDVELRCDPISGHTALYWYRQSLGQGLEFLIYFQGNSAPDKSGLPSDRFSAERTGGSVSTLTIQRTQQEDSAVYLCASSFATGGFYGYTFGSGTRLTVV.

The table lists this clonotype with many counts. The rearrangement links TRBV28 to TRBJ2-7; 8 nucleotides match TRBD1. The V and J ends lost 5 bases and 6 bases, in that order; junction bases with no gene match: 15. This CDR3 is built from 16 residues. CDR1 is MDHEN and CDR2 is SYDVKM in the germline V gene. The CDR3 here is CASSTPQGADPPEQYF. The DNA for the CDR3 is TGTGCCAGCAGTACCCCTCAGGGGGCTGATCCTCCCGAGCAGTACTTC.

This clonotype was detected many times. CDR3 nucleotides: TGTGCCAGCAGTCGACCGTCGGGGGACATTCAGTACTTC. Translated, it gives CASSRPSGDIQYF. This chain uses TRBV12-3 or TRBV12-4 with TRBJ2-4; D is perhaps TRBD2 (6 bases). V was pared by 5 bases and J by 8 bases, with 13 bases between. The CDR3 length is 13 residues.

Only a few counts were recorded for this clonotype. V usage is TRBV12-3 or TRBV12-4 and J usage is TRBJ2-7, with D perhaps being TRBD1 or TRBD2 (6 bases each). The CDR3 is 18 residues long. V was shortened by 8 bases and J by 5 bases, with 31 bases between the two germline ends. DNA of the CDR3: TGTGCCAGCGCCATTAGGGCGGGACACACGAACAGGGTGGACGAGCAGTACTTC. Translating gives CASAIRAGHTNRVDEQYF.

V is TRBV29-1 and J is TRBJ2-3, with D unresolved. CDR1 and CDR2 (germline): SQVTM, ANQGSEA. Trimming cost V 4 bases and J 2 bases, with 13 bases left between them. The CDR3 extends over 14 amino acids. Here the CDR3 reads CSVGSKLSTDTQYF. CDR3 nucleotide sequence: TGCAGCGTTGGCTCTAAGTTGTCCACAGATACGCAGTATTTT.

This clonotype has a count of ten or more. This rearrangement joins TRBV6-1 to TRBJ2-7; D gene ambiguous. Per germline, CDR1 MNHNS and CDR2 SASEGT. The CDR3 runs 13 residues. The germline V and J ends were trimmed by 8 bases and 7 bases, with 18 bases remaining between them. CDR3 nucleotides: TGTGCCAGCGTGGCGAGTCCACCCGGGGAGCAGTACTTC. It is translated as CASVASPPGEQYF.

This clonotype was seen a few times. The chain couples TRBV6-4 to TRBJ2-7; 14 positions match TRBD2. V gave up 6 bases and J gave up 4 bases; unmatched junction bases: 5. The CDR3 is made up of 15 amino acids. Germline V gene data show CDR1 as MRHNA and CDR2 as SNTAGT. Here the CDR3 reads CASSTGTSGRYEQYF. The DNA for the CDR3 is TGTGCCAGCAGCACCGGGACTAGCGGGAGATACGAGCAGTACTTC.

This chain connects TRBV20-1 to TRBJ2-5, with 9 positions matching TRBD2. Per germline, CDR1 DFQATT and CDR2 SNEGSKA (reference sequence). The CDR3 totals 16 residues. Losses at the gene ends were 0 bases for V and 4 bases for J; bases not matched to a gene: 9. The CDR3 coding sequence is TGCAGTGCTAGAGAGAAAGGTTGCGGGAGGGGAGAGACCCAGTACTTC. It yields the protein CSAREKGCGRGETQYF.

This clonotype was counted a few times. The V and J genes are TRBV7-9 and TRBJ1-1; D is perhaps TRBD1 (5 bases). Germline CDR1 and CDR2: SEHNR and FQNEAQ (reference sequence). The CDR3 spans 17 residues. Trimming removed 2 bases from V and 4 bases from J, with 20 bases in between. The DNA of the CDR3 is TGTGCCAGCAGCTTAATTTCTCGGGCAGGGTTGGTCACTGAAGCTTTCTTT. Its translation is CASSLISRAGLVTEAFF.

This chain links TRBV24-1 with TRBJ1-1, with D perhaps TRBD1 (5 bases). Trimming pared 5 bases from V and 5 bases from J, leaving 11 bases between. In germline, CDR1 is KGHDR, CDR2 SFDVKD. This CDR3 comprises 13 residues. This chain's CDR3 is CATSVNGATEAFF. CDR3 coding DNA: TGTGCCACCAGTGTGAACGGGGCTACTGAAGCTTTCTTT.

The V call is TRBV6-1, the J call TRBJ1-1; 10 nucleotides align to TRBD1. The trim removed 6 bases at V and 1 base at J, leaving 14 bases unmatched. CDR1 is MNHNS, CDR2 SASEGT, per germline. The CDR3 consists of 18 residues. The CDR3 bases are TGTGCCAGCAGCCAACCGGGACAGGGGCCGGATTGGAACACTGAAGCTTTCTTT. Its translation is CASSQPGQGPDWNTEAFF.

This clonotype appeared many times. The chain recombines TRBV6-5 with TRBJ2-7; weak D call: TRBD1 (5 bases). The CDR3 sequence is 16 residues long. Trimming pared 3 bases from V and 5 bases from J, leaving 20 bases between. The V gene's germline CDR1 is MNHEY and CDR2 SVGAGI. This chain's CDR3 is CASSYFETASGHEQYF. DNA of the CDR3: TGTGCCAGCAGTTATTTCGAGACAGCATCGGGTCACGAGCAGTACTTC.

The chain carries TRBV11-3 and TRBJ1-3, with D unresolved. Germline V gene data show CDR1 as SGHNT and CDR2 as YENEEA. CDR3 length equals 14 residues. Trimming took 2 bases from V and 0 from J, leaving 5 bases between them. The CDR3 sequence: CASSLNPSGNTIYF. In DNA, the CDR3 is TGTGCCAGCAGCTTAAACCCCTCTGGAAACACCATATATTTT.

The rearrangement uses TRBV10-3 and TRBJ1-1, with a weak D call TRBD1 (5 bases). The ends were cut back, 7 bases at V and 1 base at J, with 10 bases in the middle. Germline loops: CDR1 ENHRY, CDR2 SYGVKD. There are 13 residues in the CDR3. The CDR3 DNA reads TGTGCCATCACCCCGGGGGGGAACACTGAAGCTTTCTTT. Protein sequence: CAITPGGNTEAFF.

This clonotype was counted ten times or more. The gene calls are TRBV7-2 and TRBJ2-6; 10 bases line up with TRBD1. Germline loops: CDR1 SGHTA, CDR2 FQGNSA. Losses at the gene ends were 8 bases for V and 2 bases for J; bases not matched to a gene: 0. The CDR3 has 14 amino acids. The CDR3 loop is CASGTGAGANVLTF. For the CDR3, the DNA is TGTGCCAGCGGGACAGGGGCTGGGGCCAACGTCCTGACTTTC.

This clonotype was counted ten times or more. The chain recombines TRBV7-2 with TRBJ2-5, with D unresolved. The CDR3 extends over 14 amino acids. V lost 1 base and J 2 bases, leaving 8 bases between the germline ends. Germline values: CDR1 SGHTA, CDR2 FQGNSA. CDR3 protein: CASSLVFGQETQYF. CDR3 DNA sequence: TGTGCCAGCAGCTTAGTATTCGGGCAAGAGACCCAGTACTTC.

This clonotype came up a few times. This chain links TRBV5-1 with TRBJ2-1, with TRBD2 matching 7 bases. V lost 0 bases, J lost 8 bases, and 8 bases stayed unmatched. The CDR3 has 15 residues. Germline CDR1 SGHRS, CDR2 YFSETQ. CDR3 DNA: TGCGCCAGCAGCTTGGGGCTAGCGGAGAGGGATGAGCAGTTCTTC. Protein sequence: CASSLGLAERDEQFF.

Many counts were recorded for this clonotype. V gene TRBV6-1 combines with J gene TRBJ1-5, with 8 bases fitting TRBD1. CDR1 MNHNS and CDR2 SASEGT come from the germline V gene. The CDR3 runs to 15 residues. Trimming took 6 bases from V and 3 from J; bases not matched to a gene: 7. The CDR3 nucleotides are TGTGCCAGCAGGTCTTGGGACAGGTCCAATCAGCCCCAGCATTTT. Translating it yields CASRSWDRSNQPQHF.